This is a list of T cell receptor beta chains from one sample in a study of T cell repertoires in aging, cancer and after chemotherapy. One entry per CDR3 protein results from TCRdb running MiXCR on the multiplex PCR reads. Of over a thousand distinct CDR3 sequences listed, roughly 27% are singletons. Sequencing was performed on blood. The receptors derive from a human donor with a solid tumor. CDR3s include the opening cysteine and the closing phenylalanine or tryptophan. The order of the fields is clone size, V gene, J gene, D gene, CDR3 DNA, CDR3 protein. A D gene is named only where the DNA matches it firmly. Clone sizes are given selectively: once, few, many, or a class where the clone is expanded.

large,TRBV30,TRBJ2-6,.,TGTGCCTGGAGTGTACGTCTCTCTGGGGCCAACGTCCTGACTTTC,CAWSVRLSGANVLTF
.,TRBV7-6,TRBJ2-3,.,TGTGCCAGCAGCCCGCGGCCCAGCACAGATACGCAGTATTTT,CASSPRPSTDTQYF
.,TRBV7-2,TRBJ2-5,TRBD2,TGTGCCAGCAGCTGGGCTCAACGGGGGGAAACAGAGACCCAGTACTTC,CASSWAQRGETETQYF
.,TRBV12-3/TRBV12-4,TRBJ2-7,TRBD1,TGTGCCAGCAGTACAGGGGCTAGCTCCTACGAGCAGTACTTC,CASSTGASSYEQYF
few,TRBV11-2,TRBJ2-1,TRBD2,TGTGCCACGCGGGGGGCGAGGACTTACAATGAGCAGTTCTTC,CATRGARTYNEQFF
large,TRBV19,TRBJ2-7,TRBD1,TGTGCCAGTAGTACCTGGACAGGGACCTACGAGCAGTACTTC,CASSTWTGTYEQYF
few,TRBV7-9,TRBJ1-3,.,TGTGCCAGCATCATGGACAGCTCTGGAAACACCATATATTTT,CASIMDSSGNTIYF
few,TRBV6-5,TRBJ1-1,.,TGTGCCAGCAGCCCTTACTTCCCAGGGCTAAGTGGGACTGAAGCTTTCTTT,CASSPYFPGLSGTEAFF
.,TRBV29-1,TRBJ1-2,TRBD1,TGCAACGTTGCCGGGACAGGGGCCTCCTATGGCTACACCTTC,CNVAGTGASYGYTF
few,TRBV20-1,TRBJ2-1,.,TGCAGTGCTAGAAGGTCCGGGAATTACAATGAGCAGTTCTTC,CSARRSGNYNEQFF
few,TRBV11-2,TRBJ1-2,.,TGTGCCAGCAGCTTAGCACATAAGAACTATGGCTACACCTTC,CASSLAHKNYGYTF
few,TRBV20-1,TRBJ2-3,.,TGCAGTGCTAGAGACCGGGAGCGCAGCACAGATACGCAGTATTTT,CSARDRERSTDTQYF
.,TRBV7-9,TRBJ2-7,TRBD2,TGTGCCAGCAGCTTAGTGGGGACTAGCACTTACGAGCAGTACTTC,CASSLVGTSTYEQYF
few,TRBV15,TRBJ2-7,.,TGTGCCACCAGCAGAGCTGAATTCGACCCGATGAGCTCCTACGAGCAGTACTTC,CATSRAEFDPMSSYEQYF
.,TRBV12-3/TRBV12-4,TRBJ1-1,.,TGTGCCAGCAGTCCCCGCGGGGGACTGAACACTGAAGCTTTCTTT,CASSPRGGLNTEAFF
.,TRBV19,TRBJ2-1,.,TGTGCCAGTAGCCCCGGACAGTTCTACAATGAGCAGTTCTTC,CASSPGQFYNEQFF
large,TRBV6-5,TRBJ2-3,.,TGTGCCAGCAGTTACGAGGCGCGACGCACGCAGTATTTT,CASSYEARRTQYF
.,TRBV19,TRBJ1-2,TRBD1,TGTGCCAGTAGTATAAGGGAGGACAGGTCTCTTGAAGGCTACACCTTC,CASSIREDRSLEGYTF
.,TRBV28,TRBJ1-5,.,TGTGCCAGCAGCTCCGGACAGACAAATAGCAATCAGCCCCAGCATTTT,CASSSGQTNSNQPQHF
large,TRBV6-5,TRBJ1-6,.,TGTGCCAGCAGTTACGAAGGGACGGGGAGGTCACCCCTCCACTTT,CASSYEGTGRSPLHF
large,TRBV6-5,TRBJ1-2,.,TGTGCCAGCAGTTACTCGGCGGGGAGGGGCTATGGCTACACCTTC,CASSYSAGRGYGYTF
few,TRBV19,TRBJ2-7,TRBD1,TGTGCCACCAGAGGAGGGACAGGGGTATCCTACGAGCAGTACTTC,CATRGGTGVSYEQYF
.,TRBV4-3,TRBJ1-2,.,TGCGCCAGCAGCCAGCTACAGGGTGCGAACTATGGCTACACCTTC,CASSQLQGANYGYTF
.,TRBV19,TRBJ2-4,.,TGTGCCAGTAGTATAGGTAGCGCGAGTAAAAACATTCAGTACTTC,CASSIGSASKNIQYF
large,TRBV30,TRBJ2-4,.,TGTGCCTGGAGTGTAGGAGGGTTGGACATTCAGTACTTC,CAWSVGGLDIQYF
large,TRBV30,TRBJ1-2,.,TGTGCCTGGAGTGTACAAGGTTATGGCTACACCTTC,CAWSVQGYGYTF
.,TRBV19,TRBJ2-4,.,TGTGCCAGTAGTATACCCTCTAACATTCAGTACTTC,CASSIPSNIQYF
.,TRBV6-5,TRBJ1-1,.,TGTGCCAGCAGGGGAGGGGGTTACACTGAAGCTTTCTTT,CASRGGGYTEAFF
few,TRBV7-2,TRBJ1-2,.,TGTGCCAGCAGCCGAACGGCGGTCTATGGCTACACCTTC,CASSRTAVYGYTF
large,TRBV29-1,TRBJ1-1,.,TGCAGCGTTGTTGGGTTGGCCTACACTGAAGCTTTCTTT,CSVVGLAYTEAFF
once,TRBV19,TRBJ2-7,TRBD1,TGTTCCAGTAGTCGGACAGACAGGGGCTCCTACGAGCAGTACTTC,CSSSRTDRGSYEQYF
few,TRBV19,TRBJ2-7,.,TGTGCCAGTAGTTCGGGCCGCAGGGGCGTCGGCTACGAGCAGTACTTC,CASSSGRRGVGYEQYF
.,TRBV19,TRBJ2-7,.,TGTGCCAGTAGTATTGGGCAGGCGAGCTCCTACGAGCAGTACTTC,CASSIGQASSYEQYF
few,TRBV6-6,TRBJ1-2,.,TGTGCCAGCAGTAGAAACAGCGCTAACTATGGCTACACCTTC,CASSRNSANYGYTF
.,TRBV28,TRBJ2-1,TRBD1,TGTGCCAGCAGCCCGTCTTCAGGGGGTTCGTACAATGAGCAGTTCTTC,CASSPSSGGSYNEQFF
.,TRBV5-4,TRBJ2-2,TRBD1,TGTGCCAGCAGCGGGCAGGGGGCGGCGAACACCGGGGAGCTGTTTTTT,CASSGQGAANTGELFF
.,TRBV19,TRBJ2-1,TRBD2,TGTGCCAGTAGGAGGTCAGGCGGGAGTTCCTACAATGAGCAGTTCTTC,CASRRSGGSSYNEQFF
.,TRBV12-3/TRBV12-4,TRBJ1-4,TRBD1,TGTGCCAGCAGGACAGGGGCGGATAATGAAAAACTGTTTTTT,CASRTGADNEKLFF
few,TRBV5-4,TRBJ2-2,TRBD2,TGTGCCAGCAGCTTGGCGGGGGGAACGGCCGGGGAGCTGTTTTTT,CASSLAGGTAGELFF
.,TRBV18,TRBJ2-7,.,TGTGCCAGCTCACCACCGACCAGGGATAACTACGAGCAGTACTTC,CASSPPTRDNYEQYF
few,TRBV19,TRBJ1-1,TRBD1,TGTGCCAGTAGTGTTAAAGACAGGGGTGAAGCTTTCTTT,CASSVKDRGEAFF
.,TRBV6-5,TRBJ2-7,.,TGTGCCAGCAAAGGGTCAATCTCCTACGAGCAGTACTTC,CASKGSISYEQYF
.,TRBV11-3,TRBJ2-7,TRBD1,TGTGCCAGCAGTGAGGGACAGTCCTACGAGCAGTACTTC,CASSEGQSYEQYF
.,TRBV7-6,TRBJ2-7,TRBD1,TGTGCCAGCAGCTCAGAGTCCGGGACAGGGGTGTACGAGCAGTACTTC,CASSSESGTGVYEQYF
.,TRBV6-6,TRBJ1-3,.,TGTGCCAGCAGTCCTCAGGGCGGTGGCTCTGGAAACACCATATATTTT,CASSPQGGGSGNTIYF
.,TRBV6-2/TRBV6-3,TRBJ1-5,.,TGTGCCAGCAGACCCAAACAGGGAAGCGGGGCCGGTCAGCCCCAGCATTTT,CASRPKQGSGAGQPQHF
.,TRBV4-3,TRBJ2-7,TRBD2,TGCGCCAGCAGCCAAGATTGGACTAGCGGGGACTACGAGCAGTACTTC,CASSQDWTSGDYEQYF
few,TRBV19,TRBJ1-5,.,TGTGCCAGTAGTATAGGCAGGGAGATAAACAATCAGCCCCAGCATTTT,CASSIGREINNQPQHF
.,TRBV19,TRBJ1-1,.,TGTGCCAGTAGGGTGCAGTTGAACACTGAAGCTTTCTTT,CASRVQLNTEAFF
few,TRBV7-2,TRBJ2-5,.,TGTGCCAGCAGCTTATCACTTTCCCCCCCGACCCAGTACTTC,CASSLSLSPPTQYF
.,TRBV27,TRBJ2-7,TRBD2,TGTGCCAGCAGTTCCGCACTAGCGGCCACCCCCTACGAGCAGTACTTC,CASSSALAATPYEQYF
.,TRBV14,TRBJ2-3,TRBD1,TGTGCCAGCAGCCGGGACAGGGTCAGCACAGATACGCAGTATTTT,CASSRDRVSTDTQYF
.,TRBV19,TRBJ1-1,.,TGTGCCAGTAACGGCGGGGTACCTTACACTGAAGCTTTCTTT,CASNGGVPYTEAFF